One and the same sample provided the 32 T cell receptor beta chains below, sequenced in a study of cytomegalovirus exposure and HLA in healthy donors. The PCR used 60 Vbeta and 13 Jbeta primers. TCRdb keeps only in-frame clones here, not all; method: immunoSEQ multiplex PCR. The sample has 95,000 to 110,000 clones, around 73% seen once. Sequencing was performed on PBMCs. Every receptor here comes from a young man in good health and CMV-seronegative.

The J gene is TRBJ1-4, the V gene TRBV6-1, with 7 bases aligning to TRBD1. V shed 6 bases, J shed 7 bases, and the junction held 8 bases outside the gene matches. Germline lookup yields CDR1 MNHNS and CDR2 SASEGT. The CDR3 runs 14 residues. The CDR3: CASREQGQGEKLFF. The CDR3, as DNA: TGTGCCAGCAGGGAACAGGGGCAAGGTGAAAAACTGTTTTTT.

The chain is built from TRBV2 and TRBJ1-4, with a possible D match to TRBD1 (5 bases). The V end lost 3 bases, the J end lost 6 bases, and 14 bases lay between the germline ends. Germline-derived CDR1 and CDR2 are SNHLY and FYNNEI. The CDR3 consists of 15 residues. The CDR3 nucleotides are TGTGCCAGCAGTGACCTGGCAGGAGGGGATGAAAAACTGTTTTTT. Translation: CASSDLAGGDEKLFF.

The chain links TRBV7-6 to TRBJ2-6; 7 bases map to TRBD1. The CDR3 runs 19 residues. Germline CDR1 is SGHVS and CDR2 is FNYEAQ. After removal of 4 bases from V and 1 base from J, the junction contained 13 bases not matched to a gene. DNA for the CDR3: TGTGCCAGCAGCTCCTGGACAGGCCCGTTCCTTTCTGGGGCCAACGTCCTGACTTTC. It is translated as CASSSWTGPFLSGANVLTF. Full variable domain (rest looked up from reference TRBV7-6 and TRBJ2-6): GAGVSQSPRYKVTKRGQDVALRCDPISGHVSLYWYRQALGQGPEFLTYFNYEAQQDKSGLPNDRFSAERPEGSISTLTIQRTEQRDSAMYRCASSSWTGPFLSGANVLTFGAGSRLTVL.

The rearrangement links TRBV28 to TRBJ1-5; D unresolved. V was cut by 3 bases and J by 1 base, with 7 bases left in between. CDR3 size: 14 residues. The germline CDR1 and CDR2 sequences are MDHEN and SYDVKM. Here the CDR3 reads CASSLTQSNQPQHF. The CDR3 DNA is TGTGCCAGCAGTTTGACACAAAGCAATCAGCCCCAGCATTTT.

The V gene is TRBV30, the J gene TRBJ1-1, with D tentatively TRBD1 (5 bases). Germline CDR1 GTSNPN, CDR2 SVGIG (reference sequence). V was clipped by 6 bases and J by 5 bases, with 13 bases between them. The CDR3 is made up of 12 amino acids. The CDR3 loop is CACGQGVTEAFF. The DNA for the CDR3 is TGTGCCTGCGGGCAGGGTGTAACTGAAGCTTTCTTT.

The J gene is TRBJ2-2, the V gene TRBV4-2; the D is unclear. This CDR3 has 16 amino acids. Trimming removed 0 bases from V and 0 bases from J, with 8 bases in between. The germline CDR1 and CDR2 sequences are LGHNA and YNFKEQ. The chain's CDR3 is CASSQEASANTGELFF. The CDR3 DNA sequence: TGTGCCAGCAGCCAAGAGGCATCAGCGAACACCGGGGAGCTGTTTTTT.

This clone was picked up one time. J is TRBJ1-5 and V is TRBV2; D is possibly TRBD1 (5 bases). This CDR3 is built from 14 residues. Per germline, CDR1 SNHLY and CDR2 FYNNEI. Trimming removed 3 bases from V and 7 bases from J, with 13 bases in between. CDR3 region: CASSEGLPGQPQHF. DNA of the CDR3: TGTGCCAGCAGTGAGGGACTCCCCGGGCAGCCCCAGCATTTT.

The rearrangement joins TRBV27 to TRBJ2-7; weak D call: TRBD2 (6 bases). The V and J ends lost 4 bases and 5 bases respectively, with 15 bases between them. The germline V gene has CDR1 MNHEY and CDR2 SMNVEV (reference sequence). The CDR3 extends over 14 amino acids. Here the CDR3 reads CASSSPLGTHEQYF. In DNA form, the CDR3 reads TGTGCCAGCAGTTCCCCCCTTGGGACTCACGAGCAGTACTTC.

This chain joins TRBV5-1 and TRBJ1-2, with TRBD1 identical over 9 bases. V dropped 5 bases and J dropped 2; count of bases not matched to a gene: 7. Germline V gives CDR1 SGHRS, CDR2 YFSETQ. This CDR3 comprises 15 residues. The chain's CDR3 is CASRPPGQGNYGYTF. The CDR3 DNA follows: TGCGCCAGCAGGCCACCGGGACAGGGAAACTATGGCTACACCTTC.

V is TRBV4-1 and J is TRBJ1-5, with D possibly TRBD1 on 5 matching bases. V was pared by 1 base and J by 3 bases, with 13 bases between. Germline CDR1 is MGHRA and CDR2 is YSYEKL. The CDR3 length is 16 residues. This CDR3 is CASSQGWGRVNQPQHF. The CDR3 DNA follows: TGCGCCAGCAGCCAAGGGTGGGGCAGGGTCAATCAGCCCCAGCATTTT.

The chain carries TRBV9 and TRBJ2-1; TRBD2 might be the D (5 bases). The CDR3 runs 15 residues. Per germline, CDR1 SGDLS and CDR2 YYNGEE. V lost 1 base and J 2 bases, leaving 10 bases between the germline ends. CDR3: CASSVNLGAYNEQFF. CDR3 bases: TGTGCCAGCAGCGTAAACCTCGGGGCCTACAATGAGCAGTTCTTC.

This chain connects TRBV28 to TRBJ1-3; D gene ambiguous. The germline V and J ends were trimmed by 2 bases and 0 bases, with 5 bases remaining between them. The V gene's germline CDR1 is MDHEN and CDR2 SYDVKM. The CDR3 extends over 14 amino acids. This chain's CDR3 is CASSLPNSGNTIYF. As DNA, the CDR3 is TGTGCCAGCAGTTTACCCAACTCTGGAAACACCATATATTTT.

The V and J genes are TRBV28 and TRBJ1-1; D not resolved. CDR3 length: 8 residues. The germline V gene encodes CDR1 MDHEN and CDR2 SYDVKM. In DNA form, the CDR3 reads TGTGACATAAGGCGGGCTTTCTTT. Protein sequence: CDIRRAFF.

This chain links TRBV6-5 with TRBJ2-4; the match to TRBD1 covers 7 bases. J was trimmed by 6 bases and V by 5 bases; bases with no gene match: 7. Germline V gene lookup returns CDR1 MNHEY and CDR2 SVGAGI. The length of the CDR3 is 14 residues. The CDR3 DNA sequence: TGTGCCAGCAGTGACAGGGATCGCGGAAACATTCAGTACTTC. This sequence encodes CASSDRDRGNIQYF.

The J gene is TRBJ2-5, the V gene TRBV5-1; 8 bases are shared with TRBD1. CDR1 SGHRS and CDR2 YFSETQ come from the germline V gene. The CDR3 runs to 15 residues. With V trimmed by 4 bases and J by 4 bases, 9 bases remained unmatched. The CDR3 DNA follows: TGCGCCAGCAGCATAAGAACAGGGGGAGGAGAGACCCAGTACTTC. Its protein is CASSIRTGGGETQYF. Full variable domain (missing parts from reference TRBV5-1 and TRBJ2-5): KAGVTQTPRYLIKTRGQQVTLSCSPISGHRSVSWYQQTPGQGLQFLFEYFSETQRNKGNFPGRFSGRQFSNSRSEMNVSTLELGDSALYLCASSIRTGGGETQYFGPGTRLLVL.

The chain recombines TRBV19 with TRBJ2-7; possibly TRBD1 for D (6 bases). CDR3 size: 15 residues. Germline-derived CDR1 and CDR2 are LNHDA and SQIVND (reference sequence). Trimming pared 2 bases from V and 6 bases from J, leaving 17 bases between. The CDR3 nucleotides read TGTGCCAGTAGTATAAGAGGTCAGGGGATGGGCGAGCAGTACTTC. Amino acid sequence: CASSIRGQGMGEQYF.

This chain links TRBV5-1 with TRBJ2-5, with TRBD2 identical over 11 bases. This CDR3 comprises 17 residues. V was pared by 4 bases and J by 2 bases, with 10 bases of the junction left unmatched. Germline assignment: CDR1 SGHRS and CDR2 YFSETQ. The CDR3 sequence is CASSPTWASGGQETQYF. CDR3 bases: TGCGCCAGCAGCCCAACTTGGGCTAGCGGGGGGCAAGAGACCCAGTACTTC.

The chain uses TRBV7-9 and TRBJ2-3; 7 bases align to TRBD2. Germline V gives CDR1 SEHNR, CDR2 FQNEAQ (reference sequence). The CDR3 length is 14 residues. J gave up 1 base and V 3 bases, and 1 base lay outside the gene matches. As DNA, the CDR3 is TGTGCCAGCAGCTTCGCGGGGGGCACAGATACGCAGTATTTT. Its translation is CASSFAGGTDTQYF.

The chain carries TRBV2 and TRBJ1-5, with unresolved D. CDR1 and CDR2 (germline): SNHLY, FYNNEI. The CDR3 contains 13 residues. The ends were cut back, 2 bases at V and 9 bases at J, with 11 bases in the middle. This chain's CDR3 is CASSEMGSGPQHF. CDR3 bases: TGTGCCAGCAGTGAAATGGGTTCAGGGCCCCAGCATTTT.

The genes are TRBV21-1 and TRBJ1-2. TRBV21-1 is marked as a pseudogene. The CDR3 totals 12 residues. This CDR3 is CASTGVSYGYTF. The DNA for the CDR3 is TGTGCCAGCACCGGGGTTAGCTATGGCTACACCTTC.

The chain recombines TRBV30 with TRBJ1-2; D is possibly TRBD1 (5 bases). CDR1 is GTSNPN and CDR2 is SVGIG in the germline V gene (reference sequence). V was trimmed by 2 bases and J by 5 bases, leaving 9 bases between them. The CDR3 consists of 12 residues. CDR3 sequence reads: CAWSLDRYGYTF. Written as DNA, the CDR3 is TGTGCCTGGAGTCTCGACAGATATGGCTACACCTTC.

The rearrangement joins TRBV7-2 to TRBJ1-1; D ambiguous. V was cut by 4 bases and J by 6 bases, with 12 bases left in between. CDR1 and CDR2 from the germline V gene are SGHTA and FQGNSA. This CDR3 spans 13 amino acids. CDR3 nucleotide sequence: TGTGCCAGCAGCTCCAGGCGCGGGGCTGAAGCTTTCTTT. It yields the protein CASSSRRGAEAFF.

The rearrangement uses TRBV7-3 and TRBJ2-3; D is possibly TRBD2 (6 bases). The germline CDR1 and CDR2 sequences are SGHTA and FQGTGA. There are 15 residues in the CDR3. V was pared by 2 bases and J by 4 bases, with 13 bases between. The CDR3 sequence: CASSLAWDSSDTQYF. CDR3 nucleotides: TGTGCCAGCAGCTTAGCGTGGGACTCATCAGATACGCAGTATTTT.

CDR3 in DNA: TGTGCCAGCTCACCAGAGGGGGGGTACGAGCAGTACTTC. Translation: CASSPEGGYEQYF. The chain is built from TRBV18 and TRBJ2-7, with D possibly TRBD2 on 7 matching bases. CDR3 size: 13 residues. The germline V gene has CDR1 KGHSH and CDR2 LQKENI. V dropped 2 bases and J dropped 4 bases, with 9 bases sitting between them.

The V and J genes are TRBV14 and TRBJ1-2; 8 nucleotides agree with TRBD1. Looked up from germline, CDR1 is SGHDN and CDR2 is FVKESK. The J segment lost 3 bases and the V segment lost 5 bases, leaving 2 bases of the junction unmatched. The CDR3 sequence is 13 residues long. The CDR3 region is CASSVGQDYGYTF. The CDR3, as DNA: TGTGCCAGCAGCGTGGGACAGGACTATGGCTACACCTTC.

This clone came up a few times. The CDR3 sequence: CASSSTPQGAGNTIYF. The CDR3 nucleotides read TGTGCCAGCAGCTCGACACCCCAGGGGGCTGGAAACACCATATATTTT. The gene calls are TRBV13 and TRBJ1-3, with 7 bases aligning to TRBD1. Germline lookup yields CDR1 PRHDT and CDR2 FYEKMQ (reference sequence). J gave up 2 bases and V 4 bases, and 8 bases lay outside the gene matches. The CDR3 totals 16 residues.

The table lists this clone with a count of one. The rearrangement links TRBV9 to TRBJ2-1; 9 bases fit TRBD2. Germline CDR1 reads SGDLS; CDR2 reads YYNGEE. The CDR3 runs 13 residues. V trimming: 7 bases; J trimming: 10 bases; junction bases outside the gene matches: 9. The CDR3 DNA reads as TGTGCCAGCGGACCCGCGCGGGGGGGGGAGCAGTTCTTC. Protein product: CASGPARGGEQFF.

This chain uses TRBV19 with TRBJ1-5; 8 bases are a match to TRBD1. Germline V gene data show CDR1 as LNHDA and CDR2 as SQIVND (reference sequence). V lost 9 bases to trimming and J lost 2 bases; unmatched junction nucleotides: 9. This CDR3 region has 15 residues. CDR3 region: CARTDRECCNQPQHF. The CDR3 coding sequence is TGTGCCAGGACGGACAGGGAATGTTGCAATCAGCCCCAGCATTTT.

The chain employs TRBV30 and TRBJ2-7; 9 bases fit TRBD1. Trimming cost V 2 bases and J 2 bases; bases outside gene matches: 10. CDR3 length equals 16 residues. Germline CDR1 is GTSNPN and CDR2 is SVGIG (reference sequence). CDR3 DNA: TGTGCCTGGAGTCGGACGGGACAGGGCGGAACCTACGAGCAGTACTTC. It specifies CAWSRTGQGGTYEQYF. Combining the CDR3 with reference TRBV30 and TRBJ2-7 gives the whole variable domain SQTIHQWPATLVQPVGSPLSLECTVEGTSNPNLYWYRQAAGRGLQLLFYSVGIGQISSEVPQNLSASRPQDRQFILSSKKLLLSDSGFYLCAWSRTGQGGTYEQYFGPGTRLTVT.

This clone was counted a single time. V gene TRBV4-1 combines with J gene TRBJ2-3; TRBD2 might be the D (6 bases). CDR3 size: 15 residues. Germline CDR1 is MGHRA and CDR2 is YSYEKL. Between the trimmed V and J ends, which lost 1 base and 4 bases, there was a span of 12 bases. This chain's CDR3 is CASSQVGGVPDTQYF. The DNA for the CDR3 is TGCGCCAGCAGCCAAGTGGGGGGAGTGCCAGATACGCAGTATTTT.

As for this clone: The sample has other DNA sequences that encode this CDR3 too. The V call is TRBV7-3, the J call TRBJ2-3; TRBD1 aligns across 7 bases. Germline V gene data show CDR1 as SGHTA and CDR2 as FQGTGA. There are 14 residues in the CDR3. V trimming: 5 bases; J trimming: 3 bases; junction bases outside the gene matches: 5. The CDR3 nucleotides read TGTGCCAGCAGCCCGGGACAGAGGACAGATACGCAGTATTTT. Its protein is CASSPGQRTDTQYF. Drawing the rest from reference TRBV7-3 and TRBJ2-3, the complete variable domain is GAGVSQTPSNKVTEKGKYVELRCDPISGHTALYWYRQSLGQGPEFLIYFQGTGAADDSGLPNDRFFAVRPEGSVSTLKIQRTERGDSAVYLCASSPGQRTDTQYFGPGTRLTVL.

The DNA of the CDR3 is TGTGCCAGCAGTTTAAAGACAGGGTGGAATCAGCCCCAGCATTTT. Translation: CASSLKTGWNQPQHF. The V call is TRBV28, the J call TRBJ1-5; 7 bases fit TRBD1. Germline lookup yields CDR1 MDHEN and CDR2 SYDVKM. Losses at the gene ends were 2 bases for V and 4 bases for J; bases not matched to a gene: 5. This CDR3 has 15 amino acids.